These 11 T cell receptor beta chains were all obtained from the same sample, sequenced in a study of T cell clonality in common variable immunodeficiency. Study-wide points: In common variable immunodeficiency, TCR beta chains reportedly carried fewer deletions and N-nucleotide insertions.

These receptors have no known antigen. The assay was immunoSEQ multiplex PCR, and TCRdb's table has in-frame clones only and misses some. This sample carries 20,000 to 30,000 clones, none of them present only once. The sample taken for sequencing was peripheral blood mononuclear cells. The receptors come from a human donor with common variable immunodeficiency.

There are many counts of this clone. The sequence runs out 3 residues before the end of the CDR3; the remainder is reconstructed from the germline J gene. The chain employs TRBV7-3 and TRBJ2-1, with 7 bases lining up with TRBD1. CDR1 is SGHTA, CDR2 FQGTGA, per germline. The CDR3 length is 14 residues. V shed 4 bases, J shed 8 bases, and the junction held 8 bases outside the gene matches. The CDR3 is CASSSGQAPDEQFF. CDR3 DNA (partial): TGTGCCAGCAGCTCCGGACAGGCTCCCGATGAG.

This clone was seen only a few times. The CDR3 end falls 3 residues outside the read, so it is completed with the germline J gene. This sequence joins TRBV19 and TRBJ2-1; 11 bases fit TRBD1. The germline V gene encodes CDR1 LNHDA and CDR2 SQIVND (reference sequence). V shed 5 bases and J 8 bases; nucleotides not matched to a gene: 5. This CDR3 comprises 14 residues. The covered CDR3 bases are TGTGCCAGTAGTCCGGGACAGGGGGGATATGAG. This gives the protein CASSPGQGGYE. The entire CDR3 protein is CASSPGQGGYEQFF.

This clone showed up many times. The read falls 3 residues short of the CDR3 end, and the missing part is taken from the germline J gene. The V call is TRBV5-4, the J call TRBJ1-2, with D perhaps matching TRBD1 (5 bases). In germline, CDR1 is SGHNT, CDR2 YYREEE (reference sequence). The CDR3 is made up of 13 amino acids. Trimming took off 2 bases at V and 6 bases at J, with 11 bases between the two ends. Here the CDR3 reads CASSLRGLHGYTF. Incomplete CDR3 DNA: TGTGCCAGCAGCTTAAGGGGACTCCATGGC. The full variable domain, completed using reference TRBV5-4 and TRBJ1-2, is ETGVTQSPTHLIKTRGQQVTLRCSSQSGHNTVSWYQQALGQGPQFIFQYYREEENGRGNFPPRFSGLQFPNYSSELNVNALELDDSALYLCASSLRGLHGYTFGSGTRLTVV.

This clone was observed at least ten times. The read is 3 residues too short to cover the CDR3 end, so that end is filled in from the germline J gene. The rearrangement uses TRBV6-2 or TRBV6-3 and TRBJ2-7, with D possibly being TRBD1 (5 bases). Trimming removed 6 bases at V and 1 base at J, with 10 bases between. The length of the CDR3 is 13 residues. The germline CDR1 and CDR2 sequences are MNHEY and SVGEGT. CDR3 region: CASSNRLSYEQYF. Incomplete CDR3 DNA: TGTGCCAGCAGCAACAGGTTATCCTACGAG.

This clone was counted at least ten times. The CDR3 is cut off 3 residues early in the read; its end comes from the germline J gene. This sequence joins TRBV29-1 and TRBJ2-7; 7 positions agree with TRBD1. The CDR3 length is 15 residues. Losses at the gene ends were 6 bases for V and 0 bases for J; bases not matched to a gene: 11. Germline CDR1 and CDR2: SQVTM and ANQGSEA. CDR3 region: CSVRGRDSYSYEQYF. The part of the CDR3 DNA that was read is TGCAGCGTCCGAGGCCGGGACAGCTACTCCTACGAG.

This clone came up many times. The read falls 3 residues short of the CDR3 end, and the missing part is taken from the germline J gene. The rearrangement links TRBV7-2 to TRBJ1-2; 8 bases fit TRBD1. Germline lookup yields CDR1 SGHTA and CDR2 FQGNSA. The junction had 10 bases not matched to a gene; V was cut back by 3 bases and J by 7 bases. CDR3 size: 15 residues. CDR3 loop: CASSFSGGFNSGYTF. The sequenced part of the CDR3 DNA is TGTGCCAGCAGCTTTTCAGGGGGCTTCAATTCTGGC. The variable domain in full, with the rest retrieved from reference TRBV7-2 and TRBJ1-2, is GAGVSQSPSNKVTEKGKDVELRCDPISGHTALYWYRQSLGQGLEFLIYFQGNSAPDKSGLPSDRFSAERTGGSVSTLTIQRTQQEDSAVYLCASSFSGGFNSGYTFGSGTRLTVV.

This clone was detected only a few times. The observed sequence ends 3 residues before the CDR3 terminus, with the missing tail filled in from the germline J gene. Other DNA sequences in the same sample also yield this CDR3. The V call is TRBV7-6, the J call TRBJ2-5; possibly TRBD2 for D (5 bases). CDR1 and CDR2 (germline): SGHVS, FNYEAQ. Trimming removed 3 bases from V and 3 bases from J, with 11 bases in between. The length of the CDR3 is 14 residues. The CDR3 spells CASSFRTGKETQYF. The CDR3 bases that were read are TGTGCCAGCAGCTTTAGGACTGGAAAAGAGACC.

This clone was recorded many times. Coverage ceases 3 residues before the CDR3 finishes, and the germline J gene fills in the end. The chain has TRBV19 and TRBJ2-4, with D possibly TRBD2 on 6 matching bases. The germline V and J ends were trimmed by 4 bases and 0 bases, with 13 bases remaining between them. CDR1 is LNHDA and CDR2 is SQIVND in the germline V gene (reference sequence). The CDR3 totals 16 residues. This chain's CDR3 is CASSTRGTGAKNIQYF. The DNA read from the CDR3 is TGTGCCAGTAGTACTCGAGGGACTGGAGCCAAAAACATT. Using reference TRBV19 and TRBJ2-4 for the parts outside the CDR3, the full variable domain is DGGITQSPKYLFRKEGQNVTLSCEQNLNHDAMYWYRQDPGQGLRLIYYSQIVNDFQKGDIAEGYSVSREKKESFPLTVTSAQKNPTAFYLCASSTRGTGAKNIQYFGAGTRLSVL.

This clone was observed at least ten times. From the germline J gene comes the end of the CDR3, since the read stops 3 residues before it. This chain connects TRBV5-4 to TRBJ2-3; 8 nucleotides match TRBD1. With V trimmed by 4 bases and J by 2 bases, 6 bases remained unmatched. CDR1 is SGHNT, CDR2 YYREEE, per germline (reference sequence). The CDR3 is made up of 15 amino acids. CDR3 DNA (partial): TGTGCCAGCAGCCCTGGGGACAGGCTCACAGATACG. Its protein is CASSPGDRLTDT. The entire CDR3 reads CASSPGDRLTDTQYF.

This clone was detected ten times or more. With the read ending 3 residues before the CDR3 end, the germline J gene is used to fill in that end. The rearrangement links TRBV28 to TRBJ1-2; D call uncertain. The germline V gene encodes CDR1 MDHEN and CDR2 SYDVKM. The CDR3 is 12 residues long. CDR3 loop: CAIQSGDRGYTF. The part of the CDR3 DNA that was read is TGTGCCATTCAGTCCGGGGATCGCGGC.

This clone has just a few counts. Read sequence stops 3 residues before the CDR3 end, and the germline J gene provides the missing end. The V call is TRBV30, the J call TRBJ2-3, with TRBD2 matching 10 bases. The germline CDR1 and CDR2 sequences are GTSNPN and SVGIG (reference sequence). CDR3 size: 18 residues. V trimming: 1 base; J trimming: 7 bases; junction bases outside the gene matches: 17. The covered CDR3 bases are TGTGCCTGGAGTGCCCCCACTAGCGGGGCGTTCCTTGAGTATACG. Protein sequence: CAWSAPTSGAFLEYT. The CDR3 reads in full as CAWSAPTSGAFLEYTQYF. The entire variable domain, with the rest obtained from reference TRBV30 and TRBJ2-3, is as follows: SQTIHQWPATLVQPVGSPLSLECTVEGTSNPNLYWYRQAAGRGLQLLFYSVGIGQISSEVPQNLSASRPQDRQFILSSKKLLLSDSGFYLCAWSAPTSGAFLEYTQYFGPGTRLTVL.